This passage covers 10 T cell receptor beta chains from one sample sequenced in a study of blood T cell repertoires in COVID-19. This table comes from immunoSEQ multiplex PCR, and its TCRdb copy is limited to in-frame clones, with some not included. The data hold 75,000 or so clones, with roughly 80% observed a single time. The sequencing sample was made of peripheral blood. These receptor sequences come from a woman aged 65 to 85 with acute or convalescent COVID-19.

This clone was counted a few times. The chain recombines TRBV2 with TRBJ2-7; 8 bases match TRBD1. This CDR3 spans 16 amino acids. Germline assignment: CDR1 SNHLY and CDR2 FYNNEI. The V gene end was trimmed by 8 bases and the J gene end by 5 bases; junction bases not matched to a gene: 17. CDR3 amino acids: CASSNPFAGQVNEQYF. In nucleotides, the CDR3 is TGTGCCAGCTCCAACCCTTTCGCGGGACAGGTAAACGAGCAGTACTTC.

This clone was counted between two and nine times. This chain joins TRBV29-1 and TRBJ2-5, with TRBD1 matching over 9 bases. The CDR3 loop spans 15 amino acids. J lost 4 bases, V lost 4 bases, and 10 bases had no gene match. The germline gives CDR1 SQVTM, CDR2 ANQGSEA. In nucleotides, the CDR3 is TGCAGCGTTGTAAGGGACAGGGATGTGTCAGAGACCCAGTACTTC. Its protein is CSVVRDRDVSETQYF.

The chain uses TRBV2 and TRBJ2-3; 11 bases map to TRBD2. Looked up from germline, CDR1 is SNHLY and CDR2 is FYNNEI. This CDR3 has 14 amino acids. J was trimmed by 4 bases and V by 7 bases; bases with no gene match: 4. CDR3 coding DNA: TGTGCCAGCATAACTAGCGGGAGTTCAGATACGCAGTATTTT. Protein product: CASITSGSSDTQYF.

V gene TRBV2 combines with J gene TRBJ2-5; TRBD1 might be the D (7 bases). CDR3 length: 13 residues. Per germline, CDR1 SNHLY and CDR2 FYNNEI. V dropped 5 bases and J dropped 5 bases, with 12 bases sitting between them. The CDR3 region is CASSLQGRETQYF. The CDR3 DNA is TGTGCCAGCAGTCTACAGGGGAGGGAGACCCAGTACTTC.

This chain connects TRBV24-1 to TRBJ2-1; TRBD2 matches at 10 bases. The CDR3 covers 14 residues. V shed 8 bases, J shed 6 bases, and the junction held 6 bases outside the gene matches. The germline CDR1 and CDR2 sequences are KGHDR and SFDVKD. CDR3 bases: TGTGCCACCACGGTTGCTAGCGGGAGCAATGAGCAGTTCTTC. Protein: CATTVASGSNEQFF.

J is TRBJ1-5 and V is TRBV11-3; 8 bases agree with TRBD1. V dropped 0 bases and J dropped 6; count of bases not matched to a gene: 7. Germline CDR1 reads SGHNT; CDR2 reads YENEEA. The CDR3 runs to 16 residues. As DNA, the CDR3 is TGTGCCAGCAGCTTAGATGGGCCAGGGGGCGGTCAGCCCCAGCATTTT. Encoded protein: CASSLDGPGGGQPQHF. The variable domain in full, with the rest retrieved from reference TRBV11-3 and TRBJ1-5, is EAGVVQSPRYKIIEKKQPVAFWCNPISGHNTLYWYLQNLGQGPELLIRYENEEAVDDSQLPKDRFSAERLKGVDSTLKIQPAELGDSAVYLCASSLDGPGGGQPQHFGDGTRLSIL.

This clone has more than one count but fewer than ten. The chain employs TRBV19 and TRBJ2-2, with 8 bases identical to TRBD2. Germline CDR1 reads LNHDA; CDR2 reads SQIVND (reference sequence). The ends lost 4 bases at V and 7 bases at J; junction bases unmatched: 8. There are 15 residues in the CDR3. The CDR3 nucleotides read TGTGCCAGTAGTAGGGCTAGCGGGTATGACGGGGAGCTGTTTTTT. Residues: CASSRASGYDGELFF.

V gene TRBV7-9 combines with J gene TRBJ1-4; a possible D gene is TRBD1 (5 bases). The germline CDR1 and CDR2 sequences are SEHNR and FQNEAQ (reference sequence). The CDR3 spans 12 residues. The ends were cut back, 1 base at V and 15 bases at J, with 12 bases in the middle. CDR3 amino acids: CASSLEGREVFF. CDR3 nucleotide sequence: TGTGCCAGCAGCTTAGAAGGCAGGGAGGTGTTTTTT.

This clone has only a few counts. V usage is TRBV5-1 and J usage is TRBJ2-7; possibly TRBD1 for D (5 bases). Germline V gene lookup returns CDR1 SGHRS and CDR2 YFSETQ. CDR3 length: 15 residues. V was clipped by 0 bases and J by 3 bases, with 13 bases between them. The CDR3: CASSLEGMISYEQYF. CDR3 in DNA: TGCGCCAGCAGCTTGGAGGGGATGATTAGCTACGAGCAGTACTTC. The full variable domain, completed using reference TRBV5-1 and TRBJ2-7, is KAGVTQTPRYLIKTRGQQVTLSCSPISGHRSVSWYQQTPGQGLQFLFEYFSETQRNKGNFPGRFSGRQFSNSRSEMNVSTLELGDSALYLCASSLEGMISYEQYFGPGTRLTVT.

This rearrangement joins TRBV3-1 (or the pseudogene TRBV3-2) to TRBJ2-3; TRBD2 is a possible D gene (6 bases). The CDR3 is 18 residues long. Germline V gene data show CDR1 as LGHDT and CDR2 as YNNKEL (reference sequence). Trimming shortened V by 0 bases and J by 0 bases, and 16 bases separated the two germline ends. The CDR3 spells CASSQDRWRGTSTDTQYF. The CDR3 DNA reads TGTGCCAGCAGCCAAGATCGGTGGCGGGGCACTAGCACAGATACGCAGTATTTT.